This is a list of T cell receptor beta chains from one sample in a study of CD8+ T cells in alopecia areata. The data were produced by immunoSEQ multiplex PCR, yet TCRdb's version contains in-frame clones alone and is incomplete. The profile covers under 300,000 clones, with around three fifths appearing a single time and roughly 0.88% taken by the ten largest. The starting material was CD4+ T cells sorted from blood, obtained at week 52, from a patient treated with tofacitinib. These receptors originate from a human donor with alopecia areata. Both conserved end residues are part of each CDR3. The D gene is left open where the match is weak. The size of a clone is reported for some rows only, either as once, few or many, or as a class for expanded clones.

j_gene	d_gene	abundance	v_gene	CDR3aa	CDR3nt
TRBJ1-6	TRBD1	once	TRBV4-3	CASSQHRGLAPLHF	TGCGCCAGCAGCCAACACAGGGGACTGGCACCCCTCCACTTT
TRBJ2-3	NA	NA	TRBV4-3	CASSPEGTDTQYF	TGCGCCAGCAGCCCAGAGGGGACAGATACGCAGTATTTT
TRBJ1-1	NA	NA	TRBV12-5	CASGLDTSPEAFF	TGTGCTAGTGGTTTGGACACGTCCCCTGAAGCTTTCTTT
TRBJ1-6	NA	NA	TRBV6-5	CATRASGKGNSPLHF	TGTGCCACTAGGGCCTCAGGGAAGGGTAATTCACCCCTCCACTTT
TRBJ2-7	NA	NA	TRBV30	CAWTNGGYEQYF	TGTGCCTGGACTAACGGGGGATACGAGCAGTACTTC
TRBJ2-1	NA	once	TRBV4-3	CASSRSGIVNDEQFF	TGCGCCAGCAGCCGATCCGGGATTGTCAACGATGAGCAGTTCTTC
TRBJ1-1	NA	NA	TRBV7-9	CASTPRGGFEAFF	TGTGCCAGCACCCCACGAGGGGGATTTGAAGCTTTCTTT
TRBJ1-2	NA	NA	TRBV6-1	CASSGGQSYGYTF	TGTGCCAGCAGTGGGGGACAAAGTTATGGCTACACCTTC
TRBJ2-1	TRBD1	NA	TRBV7-3	CASSLDRGSEQFF	TGTGCCAGCAGCTTGGACAGGGGAAGTGAGCAGTTCTTC
TRBJ1-5	NA	few	TRBV29-1	CSARDPNQPQHF	TGCAGCGCCCGGGATCCCAATCAGCCCCAGCATTTT
TRBJ2-7	TRBD1	NA	TRBV30	CAFATGDSYEQYF	TGTGCCTTTGCGACAGGGGACTCCTACGAGCAGTACTTC
TRBJ1-2	NA	NA	TRBV2	CASSDGGAVPF	TGTGCCAGCAGTGACGGGGGGGCGGTCCCCTTC
TRBJ2-3	NA	many	TRBV18	CASSRNRADTQYF	TGTGCCAGCTCAAGGAACAGGGCAGATACGCAGTATTTT
TRBJ1-1	NA	NA	TRBV7-2	CASSSPPGLAFF	TGTGCCAGCAGCTCCCCCCCAGGGCTGGCTTTCTTT
TRBJ1-6	NA	NA	TRBV6-4	CASSQGSSYNSPLHF	TGTGCCAGCAGCCAGGGGAGCTCCTATAATTCACCCCTCCACTTT
TRBJ2-1	NA	few	TRBV4-3	CASSHLPFGGAEDEQFF	TGCGCCAGCAGCCACCTACCTTTTGGCGGGGCTGAGGATGAGCAGTTCTTC
TRBJ2-1	NA	NA	TRBV9	CASSPHLTGLAYNEQFF	TGTGCCAGCAGCCCCCATTTAACGGGGTTAGCTTACAATGAGCAGTTCTTC